Included here is one T cell receptor beta chain sequence, with context. Its target is not known. Germline V gene sequence: CDR1 WSHSY, CDR2 SAAADI. The CDR3 has 13 amino acids. Germline trimming cut 4 bases from V and 11 bases from J; bases unmatched to any gene: 5. General study results and limits: Tumor memory CD4+ T cell TCR gene usage was found to cluster with blood and lymph node memory CD4+ cells and with lymph node naive CD4+ cells.

One entry per CDR3 protein results from TCRdb running MiXCR on the 5' RACE reads. Here the sample spans some 37,000 distinct CDR3 sequences, approximately 20% being singletons. The clonotype was recovered from a female donor with breast cancer. This sequence joins TRBV10-2 and TRBJ1-4; TRBD1 agrees at 9 bases. The sequenced sample was naive CD4+ T cells sorted from a lymph node. Subset denoted: naive CD4+ T cells, CD4+CD45RA+CD25-. The CDR3 DNA is TGCGCCAGCAGTGCCGGGACAGGGAGGAAACTGTTTTTT. This encodes CASSAGTGRKLFF.